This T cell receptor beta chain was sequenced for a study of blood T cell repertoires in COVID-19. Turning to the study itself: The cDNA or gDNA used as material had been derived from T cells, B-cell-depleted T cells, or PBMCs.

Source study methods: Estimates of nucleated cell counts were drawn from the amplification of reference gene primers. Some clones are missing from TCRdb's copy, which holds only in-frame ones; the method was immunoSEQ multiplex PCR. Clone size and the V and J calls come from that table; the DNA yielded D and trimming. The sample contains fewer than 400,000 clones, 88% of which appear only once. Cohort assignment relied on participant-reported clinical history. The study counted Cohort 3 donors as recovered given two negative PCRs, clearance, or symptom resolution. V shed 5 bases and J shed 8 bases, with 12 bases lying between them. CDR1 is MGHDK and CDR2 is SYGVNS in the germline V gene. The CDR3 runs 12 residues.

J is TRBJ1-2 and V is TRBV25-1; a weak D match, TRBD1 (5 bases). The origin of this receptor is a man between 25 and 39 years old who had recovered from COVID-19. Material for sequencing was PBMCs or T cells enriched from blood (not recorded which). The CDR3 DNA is TGTGCCAGCAGTCACAGGCGGGGAGGCTACACCTTC. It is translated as CASSHRRGGYTF.